One and the same sample provided the 3 T cell receptor beta chains below, sequenced in a study of Ad26.COV2.S vaccination and SARS-CoV-2 variants. The treatment here: roughly 20 received Ad26.COV2.S at low or high dose, single or two shots; roughly five received placebo; per-sample allocation not given. At day 63 after the first vaccine or placebo injection, samples were drawn. Data came from immunoSEQ multiplex PCR; TCRdb stores just in-frame clones and leaves some out. The repertoire has hundreds of thousands of clones, about four fifths of them found once; the top ten carry approximately 7.8%. This sample comprised peripheral blood, obtained in a trial of Ad26.COV2.S vaccine versus placebo. These receptors came from a person between 18 and 60 years old who received the Ad26.COV2.S COVID-19 vaccine or a placebo.

The CDR3 loop is CASSRLDRGASNQPQHF. As DNA, the CDR3 is TGTGCCAGTAGTAGGCTCGACAGGGGAGCGAGCAATCAGCCCCAGCATTTT. The V and J genes are TRBV19 and TRBJ1-5; 8 positions agree with TRBD1. Germline assignment: CDR1 LNHDA and CDR2 SQIVND (reference sequence). CDR3 length: 17 residues. With 4 bases clipped from V and 1 base from J, the junction kept 9 bases outside the gene matches. The whole variable domain, filled in from reference TRBV19 and TRBJ1-5, reads DGGITQSPKYLFRKEGQNVTLSCEQNLNHDAMYWYRQDPGQGLRLIYYSQIVNDFQKGDIAEGYSVSREKKESFPLTVTSAQKNPTAFYLCASSRLDRGASNQPQHFGDGTRLSIL.

There are a few counts of this clone. The chain links TRBV6-5 to TRBJ1-2, with 8 positions matching TRBD1. The CDR3 is 15 residues long. J was trimmed by 4 bases and V by 2 bases; bases with no gene match: 6. Per germline, CDR1 MNHEY and CDR2 SVGAGI. This CDR3 reads CASSYRDRFGYGYTF. The CDR3 DNA is TGTGCCAGCAGTTACAGGGACAGGTTTGGCTATGGCTACACCTTC.

The chain recombines TRBV19 with TRBJ2-7; D is undetermined. CDR1 and CDR2 (germline): LNHDA, SQIVND (reference sequence). The V end was cut by 2 bases, the J end by 3 bases, with 11 bases between. The CDR3 totals 14 residues. The CDR3 region has the DNA TGTGCCAGTAGTATATCGGGCAGAAACTACGAGCAGTACTTC. It specifies CASSISGRNYEQYF.